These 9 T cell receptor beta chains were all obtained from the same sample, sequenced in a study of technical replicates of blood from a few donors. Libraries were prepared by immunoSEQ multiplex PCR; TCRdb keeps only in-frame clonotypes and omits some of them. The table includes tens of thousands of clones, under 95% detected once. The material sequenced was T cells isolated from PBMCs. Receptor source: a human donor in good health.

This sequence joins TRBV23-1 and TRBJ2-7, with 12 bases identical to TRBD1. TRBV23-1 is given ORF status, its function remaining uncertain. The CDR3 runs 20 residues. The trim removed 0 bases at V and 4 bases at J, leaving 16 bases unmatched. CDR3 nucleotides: TGCGCCAGCAGTCAATCGACGAGGGGACAGGGGGCACTTTTTGGATACGAGCAGTACTTC. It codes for CASSQSTRGQGALFGYEQYF.

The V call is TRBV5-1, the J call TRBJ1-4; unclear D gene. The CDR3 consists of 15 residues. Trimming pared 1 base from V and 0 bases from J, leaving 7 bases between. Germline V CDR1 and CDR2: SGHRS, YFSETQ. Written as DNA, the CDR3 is TGCGCCAGCAGCTTGCAGATTGCAACTAATGAAAAACTGTTTTTT. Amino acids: CASSLQIATNEKLFF.

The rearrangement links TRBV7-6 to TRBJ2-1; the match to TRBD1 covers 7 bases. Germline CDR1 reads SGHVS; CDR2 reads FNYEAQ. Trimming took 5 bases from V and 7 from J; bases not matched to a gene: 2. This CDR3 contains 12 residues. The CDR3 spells CASSPTGNEQFF. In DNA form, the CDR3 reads TGTGCCAGCAGCCCGACAGGGAATGAGCAGTTCTTC.

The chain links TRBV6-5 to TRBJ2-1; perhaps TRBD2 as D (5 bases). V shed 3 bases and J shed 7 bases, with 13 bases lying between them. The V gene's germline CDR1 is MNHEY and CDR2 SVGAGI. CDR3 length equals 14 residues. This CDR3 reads CASSYRGSQNEQFF. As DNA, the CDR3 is TGTGCCAGCAGTTATAGAGGGTCGCAGAATGAGCAGTTCTTC.

This chain's CDR3 is CASSSSGSGTAVHEQFF. The CDR3 bases are TGTGCCAGCAGCTCAAGCGGGTCGGGGACAGCCGTCCATGAGCAGTTCTTC. The rearrangement joins TRBV7-9 to TRBJ2-1; the D gene is possibly TRBD1 (7 bases). V was trimmed by 4 bases and J by 8 bases, leaving 24 bases between them. The CDR3 has 17 residues. CDR1 and CDR2 from the germline V gene are SEHNR and FQNEAQ (reference sequence).

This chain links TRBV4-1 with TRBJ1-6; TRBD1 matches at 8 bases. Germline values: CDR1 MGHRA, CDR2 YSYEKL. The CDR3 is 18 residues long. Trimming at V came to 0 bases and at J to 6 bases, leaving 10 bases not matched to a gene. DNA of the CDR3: TGCGCCAGCAGCCAAGAACCGGGCGGGACAGGATTTAATTCACCCCTCCACTTT. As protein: CASSQEPGGTGFNSPLHF.

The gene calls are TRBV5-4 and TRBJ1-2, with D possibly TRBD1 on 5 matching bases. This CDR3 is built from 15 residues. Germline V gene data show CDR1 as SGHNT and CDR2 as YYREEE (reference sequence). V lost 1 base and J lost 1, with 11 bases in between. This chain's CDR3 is CASSLWGSVNYGYTF. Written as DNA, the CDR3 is TGTGCCAGCAGCTTGTGGGGCAGTGTTAACTATGGCTACACCTTC.

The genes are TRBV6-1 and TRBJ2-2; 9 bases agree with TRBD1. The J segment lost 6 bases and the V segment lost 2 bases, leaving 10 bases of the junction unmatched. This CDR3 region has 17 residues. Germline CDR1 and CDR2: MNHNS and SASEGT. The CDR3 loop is CASSENWGQGRAGELFF. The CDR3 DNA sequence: TGTGCCAGCAGTGAAAATTGGGGACAGGGTCGGGCCGGGGAGCTGTTTTTT.

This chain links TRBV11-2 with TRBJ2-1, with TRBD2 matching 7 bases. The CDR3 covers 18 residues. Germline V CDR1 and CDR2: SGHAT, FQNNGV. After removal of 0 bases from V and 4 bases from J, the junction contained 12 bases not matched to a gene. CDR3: CASSLDFLRAGAYNEQFF. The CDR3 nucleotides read TGTGCCAGCAGCTTAGATTTCCTTAGGGCGGGAGCATACAATGAGCAGTTCTTC.